The rows below give T cell receptor beta chains drawn from one sample of a study of a mutant IDH1 vaccine in newly diagnosed glioma. Assay: immunoSEQ multiplex PCR; the TCRdb copy retains only in-frame clones and omits some. Of tens of thousands of clones listed, about nine tenths are singletons. The input for sequencing was PBMCs, taken from a glioma patient treated with radiotherapy, temozolomide or both. The receptors were sampled from a middle-aged man with glioma. CDR3s include the opening cysteine and the closing phenylalanine or tryptophan. A D gene is named only where the DNA matches it firmly. Clone size is not always given. Where it is, it says once, few, many or a class for expanded clones.

TRBV5-1	TRBD1	TRBJ2-1	NA	TGCGCCAGTTGCCGGGACAGGGGGTACAATGAGCAGTTCTTC	CASCRDRGYNEQFF
TRBV18	TRBD2	TRBJ2-3	NA	TGTGCCAGCTCACAAGCGGGAGGTACCACAGATACGCAGTATTTT	CASSQAGGTTDTQYF
TRBV28	NA	TRBJ1-5	NA	TGTGCCAGCAGCCCCGCAGGGCGAGACAATCAGCCCCAGCATTTT	CASSPAGRDNQPQHF
TRBV28	NA	TRBJ2-7	NA	TGTGCCAGCAGTTTGCCCCGAGGGGCCGAGCAGTACTTC	CASSLPRGAEQYF
TRBV7-2	NA	TRBJ2-3	NA	TGTGCCAGCAGTCGGGACTCAGGCGCAGATACGCAGTATTTT	CASSRDSGADTQYF
TRBV6-1	NA	TRBJ1-5	NA	TGTGCCAGCAGCGAGGTGAGCAATCAGCCCCAGCATTTT	CASSEVSNQPQHF
TRBV5-4	TRBD1	TRBJ1-4	once	TGTGCCAGCAGCAGGGATGGTGGGACAGGGGCCGAAAAACTGTTTTTT	CASSRDGGTGAEKLFF
TRBV5-6	NA	TRBJ2-7	NA	TGTGCCAGCAGCCTCGGGTACGAGCAGTACTTC	CASSLGYEQYF
TRBV11-2	TRBD2	TRBJ2-7	NA	TGTGCCAGCAGCTTCCCCGGACTAGCGGCCTACGAGCAGTACTTC	CASSFPGLAAYEQYF
TRBV4-1	NA	TRBJ2-3	NA	TGCGCCAGCAGCCTCCGACTAGAGAAAAGCGGAGATACGCAGTATTTT	CASSLRLEKSGDTQYF
TRBV7-9	NA	TRBJ2-5	once	TGTGCCAGCAGCTTAGTATCCGAAAAGGAGACCCAGTACTTC	CASSLVSEKETQYF
TRBV6-1	TRBD1	TRBJ1-5	NA	TGTGCCAGCAGTTCAGGGGGCGCAGGCAATCAGCCCCAGCATTTT	CASSSGGAGNQPQHF
TRBV19	NA	TRBJ1-1	NA	TGTGCCAGTAGCAGGGGTGCAGGAGTAATGAACACTGAAGCTTTCTTT	CASSRGAGVMNTEAFF
TRBV9	TRBD2	TRBJ2-2	NA	TGTGCCAGCAGCGTAGGGGGACTAGCGGGGGTCGGGGAGCTGTTTTTT	CASSVGGLAGVGELFF
TRBV7-6	NA	TRBJ1-1	few	TGTGCCAGCAGCTTAGGAGATGAAGCTTTCTTT	CASSLGDEAFF
TRBV6-5	NA	TRBJ2-4	NA	TGTGCCAGCAGTTATGGAGGGGTGGGGGCCAAAAACATTCAGTACTTC	CASSYGGVGAKNIQYF
TRBV19	NA	TRBJ2-1	NA	TGTGCCAGTAGGGGGGGTAGCAGTTCCTACAATGAGCAGTTCTTC	CASRGGSSSYNEQFF
TRBV7-9	TRBD2	TRBJ2-7	NA	TGTGCCAGCAGCTCCGGACTAGCGGAAACCTACGAGCAGTACTTC	CASSSGLAETYEQYF
TRBV5-4	NA	TRBJ2-2	NA	TGTGCCAGCAGCTTGGCCGGTGGGCAGTACACCGGGGAGCTGTTTTTT	CASSLAGGQYTGELFF
TRBV5-1	NA	TRBJ1-4	NA	TGCGCCAGCAGCTTGGGATCAACTAATGAAAAACTGTTTTTT	CASSLGSTNEKLFF
TRBV6-5	NA	TRBJ1-5	once	TGTGCCAGCAGTTACGGTCCCCATCAGCCCCAGCATTTT	CASSYGPHQPQHF
TRBV6-5	TRBD2	TRBJ2-1	NA	TGTGCCAGCAGTTACGGACTAGCGGGTGGGTTGAGTGAGCAGTTCTTC	CASSYGLAGGLSEQFF
TRBV9	TRBD2	TRBJ2-1	NA	TGTGCCAGCAGCGTAGTGGCTACTAGCGGGCCCTATGAGCAGTTCTTC	CASSVVATSGPYEQFF
TRBV5-1	NA	TRBJ2-7	NA	TGCGCCAGCAGCTTGGGTGGAGGATTCTACGAGCAGTACTTC	CASSLGGGFYEQYF
TRBV25-1	TRBD1	TRBJ2-5	NA	TGTGCCAGCAGTGAAAGGGGACAGGGAGAGACCCAGTACTTC	CASSERGQGETQYF
TRBV5-6	NA	TRBJ2-7	NA	TGTGCCAGCAGCTTTATCGAAAAGTGGGACAACGAGCAGTACTTC	CASSFIEKWDNEQYF
TRBV9	TRBD2	TRBJ2-1	NA	TGTGCCAGCAGCGTAGGACTAGCGGGCTTTTGGGGGAATGAGCAGTTCTTC	CASSVGLAGFWGNEQFF
TRBV9	TRBD1	TRBJ2-7	once	TGTGCCAGCAGCCCCCGGGACAGGGCCTACGAGCAGTACTTC	CASSPRDRAYEQYF
TRBV10-3	NA	TRBJ2-3	NA	TGTGCCATCAGTGAGGGATCTTGGGCCACAGATACGCAGTATTTT	CAISEGSWATDTQYF
TRBV27	NA	TRBJ2-7	NA	TGTGCCAGCAGTTTAGACAGCATTGCCTACGAGCAGTACTTC	CASSLDSIAYEQYF
TRBV7-9	NA	TRBJ2-1	NA	TGTGCCAGCAGCTTCCAAGTCATCAATGAGCAGTTCTTC	CASSFQVINEQFF
TRBV7-2	NA	TRBJ2-3	NA	TGTGCCAGCAGCCCCCAGGGGCCAGATACGCAGTATTTT	CASSPQGPDTQYF
TRBV7-2	NA	TRBJ2-7	NA	TGTGCCAGCAGCTTCCAGACAGCCTACGAGCAGTACTTC	CASSFQTAYEQYF
TRBV5-6	NA	TRBJ1-3	NA	TGTGCCAGCAGCTTGTACTCCGTCTCTGGAAACACCATATATTTT	CASSLYSVSGNTIYF
TRBV18	TRBD1	TRBJ2-1	NA	TGTGCCAGCTCACCTCCGGCGACAGGGAATGAGCAGTTCTTC	CASSPPATGNEQFF
TRBV7-3	TRBD2	TRBJ2-1	NA	TGTGCCAGCAGCTTGACTAGCTTTACGGAGCAGTTCTTC	CASSLTSFTEQFF
TRBV6-1	TRBD1	TRBJ2-7	once	TGTGCCAGCAGTGAAGGGCAGGGGGTAGCGCTCGAGCAGTACTTC	CASSEGQGVALEQYF
TRBV7-9	NA	TRBJ1-4	NA	TGTGCCAGCAGCACCGCCGGGCGAACTAATGAAAAACTGTTTTTT	CASSTAGRTNEKLFF
TRBV19	TRBD1	TRBJ2-3	NA	TGTGCCAGTAGTAGGGGGACAGGGTTAGATACGCAGTATTTT	CASSRGTGLDTQYF
TRBV4-2	NA	TRBJ1-6	medium-sized	TGTGCCAGCACCCCTTCCCAGGACAGAGATAATTCACCCCTCCACTTT	CASTPSQDRDNSPLHF
TRBV5-6	NA	TRBJ1-4	NA	TGTGCCAGCAGCTGGGGGGATTCGATCGCAACTAATGAAAAACTGTTTTTT	CASSWGDSIATNEKLFF
TRBV7-8	NA	TRBJ1-4	NA	TGTGCCAGCAGCTCCCGGTGGGGGGAAAAACTGTTTTTT	CASSSRWGEKLFF
TRBV6-1	NA	TRBJ2-7	NA	TGTGCCAGCAGTCCCCTATACGAGCAGTACTTC	CASSPLYEQYF
TRBV4-2	TRBD2	TRBJ2-1	NA	TGTGCCAGCAGCCATTCCCTAGCGGGAGGGGGCAATGAGCAGTTCTTC	CASSHSLAGGGNEQFF